These T cell receptor beta chains were read from a single sample in a study of tumor-infiltrating lymphocytes in primary liver carcinoma. A single record per CDR3 protein comes from TCRdb applying MiXCR to the multiplex PCR reads. The top ten clones hold around two fifths of a sample with tens of thousands of distinct CDR3 sequences, 60% to 80% of them seen once. Sequenced input: tumor-adjacent normal liver tissue. The receptors derive from a woman between 25 and 40 years old with primary liver carcinoma and hepatitis B virus infection. CDR3s include the opening cysteine and the closing phenylalanine or tryptophan. D genes are given only for firm matches. Some rows mark clone size as missing; the rest say once, few, many or name a class of expanded clone.

>TRBV7-9|once|TRBJ1-1|.
CASSWDNTGAFF
TGTGCCAGCAGCTGGGACAACACTGGGGCTTTCTTT
>TRBV21-1|many|TRBJ2-5|.
CASSKEKGSQETQYF
TGTGCCAGCAGCAAAGAGAAAGGCAGCCAAGAGACCCAGTACTTC
>TRBV10-3|.|TRBJ1-2|.
CAISEDLGDGYGYTF
TGCGCCATCAGTGAAGATCTGGGGGATGGCTATGGCTACACCTTC
>TRBV6-5|.|TRBJ1-1|.
CASRIHGAMKNTEAFF
TGTGCCAGCAGAATCCACGGGGCGATGAAGAACACTGAAGCTTTCTTT
>TRBV4-1|.|TRBJ2-1|.
CASSRLIGSHDQFF
TGCGCCAGTAGCCGGCTTATCGGAAGTCATGACCAGTTCTTC
>TRBV5-1|.|TRBJ1-5|.
CASGLDSKQPQHF
TGCGCCAGCGGCTTGGATAGCAAACAGCCCCAGCATTTT
>TRBV7-3|few|TRBJ2-1|.
CASSHDWSAYNEQFF
TGTGCCAGCAGCCATGACTGGAGTGCCTACAATGAGCAGTTCTTC
>TRBV11-2|.|TRBJ2-7|TRBD1
CASTGDRTYGQYF
TGTGCCAGCACAGGGGACAGGACTTACGGGCAGTACTTC
>TRBV4-2|.|TRBJ2-3|.
CASSQVQTGPDTQYF
TGCGCCAGCAGCCAAGTCCAAACGGGACCAGATACGCAGTATTTT
>TRBV24-1|.|TRBJ2-1|.
CAASDGTWYNEQFF
TGTGCCGCCAGTGATGGGACGTGGTACAATGAGCAGTTCTTC
>TRBV19|.|TRBJ1-5|.
CAGNGPGESQPQHF
TGTGCCGGTAATGGACCAGGGGAAAGCCAGCCCCAGCATTTT
>TRBV11-2|.|TRBJ2-1|TRBD2
CPSCLGGTWDEQFF
TGTCCCAGCTGCCTCGGGGGGACGTGGGATGAGCAGTTCTTC
>TRBV29-1|.|TRBJ2-5|.
CNVEPSRLGVQETQYF
TGCAACGTTGAACCCTCCCGGTTAGGAGTCCAAGAGACCCAGTACTTC
>TRBV12-3/TRBV12-4|.|TRBJ2-7|.
CASSLQTICEQYF
TGTGCCAGCAGTTTACAAACTATCTGCGAGCAGTACTTC
>TRBV6-4|few|TRBJ2-3|.
CANSDSSTDTQYF
TGTGCCAACAGTGACTCCAGCACAGATACGCAGTATTTT
>TRBV4-3|.|TRBJ2-2|.
CTCRLGIGELFF
TGCACCTGCAGACTTGGCATCGGGGAGCTGTTTTTT
>TRBV11-2|.|TRBJ1-5|TRBD1
CASSLDGTGFHSHHF
TGTGCCAGCAGCTTAGACGGGACAGGTTTTCATTCCCACCATTTT
>TRBV11-2|.|TRBJ1-2|TRBD1
CVSTQGGGVDYTF
TGTGTCAGCACTCAGGGGGGTGGTGTAGACTACACCTTC
>TRBV12-3/TRBV12-4|.|TRBJ2-1|TRBD2
CASSSLRTSGFSSYIEQFF
TGTGCCAGCAGTTCCCTCCGGACTAGCGGGTTCAGCTCCTACATCGAGCAGTTCTTC
>TRBV28|.|TRBJ2-1|.
CASCFDRFEQFF
TGTGCCAGCTGTTTTGATAGATTTGAACAGTTCTTC
>TRBV6-2/TRBV6-3|.|TRBJ2-7|.
CTNSYLGDVNYEQYF
TGTACCAACAGTTACCTCGGGGACGTTAACTACGAGCAGTACTTC
>TRBV11-2|.|TRBJ2-3|.
CASSFRSSVYTYTQYF
TGTGCCAGCAGCTTCCGCTCTAGCGTGTACACATATACGCAGTATTTT
>TRBV4-2|.|TRBJ2-7|TRBD1
CASSQVGDRGSYEQYF
TGTGCCAGCAGCCAAGTAGGAGACAGGGGCTCCTACGAGCAGTACTTC
>TRBV13|few|TRBJ1-2|.
CTSSPRDGHGYGYTF
TGTACCAGCAGCCCCCGTGACGGACACGGTTATGGCTACACCTTC
>TRBV10-3|.|TRBJ1-5|TRBD1
CAISGSKGQLNQPQHF
TGTGCCATCAGTGGGTCGAAGGGACAGCTCAATCAGCCCCAACACTTT
>TRBV11-2|.|TRBJ2-1|.
CASGLGSYNGQFF
TGTGCCAGTGGCTTAGGCTCCTACAATGGGCAGTTCTTC
>TRBV11-2|.|TRBJ1-2|.
CASSRTANYGYTF
TGTGCCAGCAGCAGAACAGCTAACTATGGCTACACCTTC
>TRBV28|many|TRBJ1-4|.
CASSSGLLDEKLFF
TGTGCCAGCAGTTCAGGGCTCCTGGATGAAAAACTGTTTTTT
>TRBV7-8|once|TRBJ2-3|.
CASTPPRGETDMQYF
TGTGCCAGCACCCCCCCCCGCGGGGAAACAGATATGCAGTATTTT
>TRBV28|many|TRBJ1-3|.
CASTEFRSGNTIYF
TGTGCCAGCACTGAGTTTAGGTCTGGAAACACCATATATTTT
>TRBV12-3/TRBV12-4|.|TRBJ1-1|.
CASSPFGRSEAFF
TGTGCCAGCAGTCCGTTCGGGCGGTCTGAAGCTTTCTTT
>TRBV6-1|.|TRBJ1-5|TRBD1
CASSEQGYVPSQPQHF
TGTGCAAGCAGTGAACAGGGGTACGTCCCCAGTCAGCCCCAGCATTTT
>TRBV6-1|.|TRBJ2-7|.
CASNVSHSGSEQYF
TGTGCCAGCAATGTTTCACATTCTGGATCCGAGCAGTACTTC
>TRBV29-1|.|TRBJ2-1|.
CSVRERGREQFF
TGCAGCGTTAGAGAAAGGGGACGGGAGCAGTTCTTC
>TRBV4-2|.|TRBJ2-1|.
CGSSPGQRASDEQFF
TGTGGCAGCAGCCCCGGACAGAGGGCTAGTGATGAGCAGTTCTTC
>TRBV11-2|once|TRBJ1-1|.
CASSPETGVFF
TGTGCCAGCAGCCCCGAGACTGGAGTTTTCTTT
>TRBV4-3|.|TRBJ2-7|.
CASIQGRGVEQYF
TGCGCCAGCATCCAAGGCAGGGGGGTCGAGCAGTATTTC
>TRBV7-9|.|TRBJ2-5|.
CASRFRDTQYF
TGTGCCAGCAGATTTAGGGATACCCAGTATTTC
>TRBV7-9|many|TRBJ2-7|.
CASSLNPDSYEQYF
TGTGCCAGCAGCTTAAATCCGGATTCCTACGAGCAGTACTTC
>TRBV4-2|.|TRBJ2-2|TRBD1
CASGQGTGDTGEMFF
TGTGCCAGCGGCCAAGGAACAGGGGACACCGGGGAGATGTTTTTT
>TRBV12-3/TRBV12-4|once|TRBJ2-7|.
CVSSLEGRYEQYF
TGTGTCAGCAGTTTAGAAGGGCGCTACGAGCAATACTTC
>TRBV4-1|.|TRBJ2-1|TRBD2
CDSSQLNPLTSGRALQQFF
TGCGACAGCAGCCAATTAAACCCCTTGACTAGCGGGAGGGCCCTTCAACAGTTCTTC
>TRBV10-3|.|TRBJ1-5|.
CAISESKGRLNQPKHF
TGTGCCATCAGTGAGTCGAAGGGACGGCTCAATCAGCCCAAGCATTTT
>TRBV12-3/TRBV12-4|.|TRBJ2-6|TRBD1
CASSLKGRTGVRSGANVLAF
TGCGCCAGCAGCTTAAAGGGGAGGACAGGGGTCCGCTCTGGGGCCAACGTCCTGGCTTTC
>TRBV4-2|.|TRBJ2-1|.
CASSQDGRAEQFF
TGTGCCAGCAGCCAAGATGGAAGAGCTGAGCAGTTCTTC
>TRBV29-1|.|TRBJ1-2|.
CSLVERKFHGYTF
TGCAGCCTTGTCGAAAGGAAATTCCATGGTTACACCTTC
>TRBV28|.|TRBJ1-4|.
CASSEAGPPNEKLSF
TGTGCCAGCAGTGAGGCTGGACCTCCTAATGAAAAACTGTCTTTT
>TRBV6-6|.|TRBJ2-1|.
CASSLYPGGERLF
TGTGCCAGCAGTTTGTACCCCGGCGGTGAGCGGTTATTC
>TRBV12-5|.|TRBJ2-1|TRBD2
CASGSGTTLMDEQFF
TGTGCTAGTGGTAGCGGGACTACCCTTATGGATGAGCAGTTCTTT
>TRBV10-3|many|TRBJ2-3|TRBD2
CAITREGLTDTQYF
TGTGCCATCACGAGGGAGGGCCTCACAGATACGCAGTATTTT
>TRBV29-1|few|TRBJ1-2|.
CSVVPWGGGYTF
TGCAGCGTTGTACCTTGGGGCGGCGGCTACACCTTC
>TRBV11-2|.|TRBJ2-3|.
CASSSRETSNTDTQYF
TGTGCCAGCAGCTCGAGGGAGACGTCAAACACAGATACGCAGTATTTT
>TRBV7-9|.|TRBJ2-7|.
CASSVPLGRESYEQYF
TGTGCCAGCAGCGTCCCACTGGGGCGCGAGTCCTACGAGCAGTACTTC
>TRBV6-5|.|TRBJ2-7|.
CASSLGTYLHEQYF
TGTGCCAGTAGTCTCGGGACCTACCTGCACGAGCAGTACTTC
>TRBV29-1|.|TRBJ2-3|TRBD2
CTTYEGTNGTDTQYF
TGCACCACATACGAGGGGACTAACGGCACAGATACGCAGTATTTT